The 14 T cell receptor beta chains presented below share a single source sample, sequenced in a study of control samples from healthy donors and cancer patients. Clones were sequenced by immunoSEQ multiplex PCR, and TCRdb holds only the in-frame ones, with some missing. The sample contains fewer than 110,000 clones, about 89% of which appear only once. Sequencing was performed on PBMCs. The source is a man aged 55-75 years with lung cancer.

CDR3 sequence (DNA): TGTGCCAGCAGCTTGGCAGGAGAGACCCAGTACTTC. Translation gives CASSLAGETQYF. The chain carries TRBV5-4 and TRBJ2-5; D uncertain. Trimming took 0 bases from V and 4 from J, leaving 4 bases between them. The CDR3 is made up of 12 amino acids. Germline V gene sequence: CDR1 SGHNT, CDR2 YYREEE (reference sequence).

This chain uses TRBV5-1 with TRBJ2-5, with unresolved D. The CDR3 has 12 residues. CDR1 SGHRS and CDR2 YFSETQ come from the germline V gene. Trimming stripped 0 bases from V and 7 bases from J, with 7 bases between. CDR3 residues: CASSLELRTQYF. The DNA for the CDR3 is TGCGCCAGCAGCTTGGAGCTAAGGACCCAGTACTTC.

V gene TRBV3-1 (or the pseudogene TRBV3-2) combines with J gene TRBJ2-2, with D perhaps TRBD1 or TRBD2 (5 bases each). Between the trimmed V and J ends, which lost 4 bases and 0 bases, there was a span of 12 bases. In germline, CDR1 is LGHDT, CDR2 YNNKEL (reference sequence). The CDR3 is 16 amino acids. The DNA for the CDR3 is TGTGCCAGCAGCCCGAGGGGAGCGGCGAACACCGGGGAGCTGTTTTTT. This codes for CASSPRGAANTGELFF.

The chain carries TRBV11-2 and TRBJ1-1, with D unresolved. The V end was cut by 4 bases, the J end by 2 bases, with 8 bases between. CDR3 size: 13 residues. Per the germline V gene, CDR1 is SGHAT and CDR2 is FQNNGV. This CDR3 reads CASSSTPNTEAFF. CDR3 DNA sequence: TGTGCCAGCAGCTCCACCCCTAACACTGAAGCTTTCTTT.

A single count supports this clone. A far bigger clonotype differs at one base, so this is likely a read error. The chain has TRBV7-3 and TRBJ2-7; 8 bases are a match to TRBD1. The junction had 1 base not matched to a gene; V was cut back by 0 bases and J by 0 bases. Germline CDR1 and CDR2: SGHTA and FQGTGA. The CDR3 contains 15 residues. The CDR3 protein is CASSLTGTGSYEQYF. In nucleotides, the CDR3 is TGTGCCAGCAGCTTAACCGGGACAGGCTCCTACGAGCAGTACTTC.

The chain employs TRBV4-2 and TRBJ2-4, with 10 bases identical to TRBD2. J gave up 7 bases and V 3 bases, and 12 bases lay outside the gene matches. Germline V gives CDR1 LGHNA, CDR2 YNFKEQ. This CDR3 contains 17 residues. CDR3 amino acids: CASSHVLAGLAKNIQYF. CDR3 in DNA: TGTGCCAGCAGCCATGTACTAGCGGGACTGGCAAAGAACATTCAGTACTTC.

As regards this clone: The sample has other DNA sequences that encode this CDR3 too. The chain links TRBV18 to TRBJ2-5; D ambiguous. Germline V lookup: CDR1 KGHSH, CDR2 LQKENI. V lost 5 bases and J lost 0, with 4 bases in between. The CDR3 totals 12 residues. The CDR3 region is CASSLYQETQYF. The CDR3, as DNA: TGTGCCAGCTCATTGTACCAAGAGACCCAGTACTTC. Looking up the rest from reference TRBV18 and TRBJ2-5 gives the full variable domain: NAGVMQNPRHLVRRRGQEARLRCSPMKGHSHVYWYRQLPEEGLKFMVYLQKENIIDESGMPKERFSAEFPKEGPSILRIQQVVRGDSAAYFCASSLYQETQYFGPGTRLLVL.

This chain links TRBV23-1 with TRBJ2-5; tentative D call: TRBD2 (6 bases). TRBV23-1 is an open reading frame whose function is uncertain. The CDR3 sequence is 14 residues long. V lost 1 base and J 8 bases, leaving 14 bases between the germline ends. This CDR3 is CASSQWGLAGTQYF. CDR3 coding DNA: TGCGCCAGCAGTCAATGGGGACTTGCAGGAACCCAGTACTTC.

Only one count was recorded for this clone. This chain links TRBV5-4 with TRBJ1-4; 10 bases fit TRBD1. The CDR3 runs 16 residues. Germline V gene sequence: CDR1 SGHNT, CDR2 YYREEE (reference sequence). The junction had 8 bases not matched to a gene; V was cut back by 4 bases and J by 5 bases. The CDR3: CASSPFKTGGNEKLFF. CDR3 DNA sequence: TGTGCCAGCAGCCCGTTTAAGACAGGGGGCAATGAAAAACTGTTTTTT.

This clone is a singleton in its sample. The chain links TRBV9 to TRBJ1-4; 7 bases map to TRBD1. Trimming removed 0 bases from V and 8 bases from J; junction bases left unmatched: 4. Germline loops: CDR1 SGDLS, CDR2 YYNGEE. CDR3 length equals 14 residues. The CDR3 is CASSVGQGREKLFF. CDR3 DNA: TGTGCCAGCAGCGTAGGACAGGGAAGGGAAAAACTGTTTTTT.

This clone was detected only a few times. The CDR3: CASSQAGASQETQYF. The DNA for the CDR3 is TGTGCCAGCAGCCAAGCCGGTGCCAGCCAAGAGACCCAGTACTTC. The rearrangement links TRBV6-5 to TRBJ2-5; no definite D call. The V gene lost 6 bases and the J gene lost 1 base, with 15 bases spanning the gap. Germline V lookup: CDR1 MNHEY, CDR2 SVGAGI. CDR3 length: 15 amino acids.

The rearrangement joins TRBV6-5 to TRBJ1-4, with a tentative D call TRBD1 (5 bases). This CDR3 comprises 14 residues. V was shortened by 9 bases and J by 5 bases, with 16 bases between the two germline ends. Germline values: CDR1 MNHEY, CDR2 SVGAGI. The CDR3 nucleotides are TGTGCCAGTACTGGCGGGGGGAGGAATGAAAAACTGTTTTTT. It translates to CASTGGGRNEKLFF.

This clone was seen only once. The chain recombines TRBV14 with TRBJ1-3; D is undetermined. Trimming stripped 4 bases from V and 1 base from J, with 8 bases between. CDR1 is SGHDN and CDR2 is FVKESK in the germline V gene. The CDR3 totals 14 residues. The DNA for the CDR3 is TGTGCCAGCAGCCCGCAGATTTCTGGAAACACCATATATTTT. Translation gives CASSPQISGNTIYF.

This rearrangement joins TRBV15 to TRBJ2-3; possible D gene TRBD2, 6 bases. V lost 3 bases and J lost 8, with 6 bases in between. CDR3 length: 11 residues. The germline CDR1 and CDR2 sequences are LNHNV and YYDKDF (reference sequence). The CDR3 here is CATSRGGTQYF. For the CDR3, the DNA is TGTGCCACCAGCAGGGGGGGTACGCAGTATTTT.